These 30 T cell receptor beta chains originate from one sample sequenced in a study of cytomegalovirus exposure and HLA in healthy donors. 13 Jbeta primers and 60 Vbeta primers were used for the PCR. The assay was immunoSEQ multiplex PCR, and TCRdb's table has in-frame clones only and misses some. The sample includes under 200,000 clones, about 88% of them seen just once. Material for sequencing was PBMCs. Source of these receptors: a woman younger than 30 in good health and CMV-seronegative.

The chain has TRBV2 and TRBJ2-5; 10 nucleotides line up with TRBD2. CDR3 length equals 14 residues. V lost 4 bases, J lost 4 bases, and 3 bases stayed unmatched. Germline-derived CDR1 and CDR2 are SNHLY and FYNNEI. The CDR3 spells CASSARLAGETQYF. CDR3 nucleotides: TGTGCCAGCAGTGCCCGACTAGCGGGAGAGACCCAGTACTTC.

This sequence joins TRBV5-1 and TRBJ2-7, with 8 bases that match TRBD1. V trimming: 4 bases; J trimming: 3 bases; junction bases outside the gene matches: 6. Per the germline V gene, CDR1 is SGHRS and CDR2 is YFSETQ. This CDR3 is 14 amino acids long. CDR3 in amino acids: CASSPGQAGYEQYF. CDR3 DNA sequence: TGCGCCAGCAGCCCGGGACAGGCCGGCTACGAGCAGTACTTC.

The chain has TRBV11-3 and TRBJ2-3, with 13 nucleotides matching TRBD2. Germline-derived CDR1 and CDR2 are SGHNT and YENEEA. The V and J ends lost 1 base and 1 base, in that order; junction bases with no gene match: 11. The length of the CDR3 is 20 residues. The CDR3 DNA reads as TGTGCCAGCAGCTTAGGCTTGGGACTAGCGGGGAACCCGGGCACAGATACGCAGTATTTT. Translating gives CASSLGLGLAGNPGTDTQYF.

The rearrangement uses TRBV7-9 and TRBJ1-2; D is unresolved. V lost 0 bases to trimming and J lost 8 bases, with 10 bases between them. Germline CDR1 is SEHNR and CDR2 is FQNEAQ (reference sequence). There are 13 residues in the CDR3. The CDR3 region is CASSLARSGGYTF. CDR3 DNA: TGTGCCAGCAGCTTAGCGCGATCGGGAGGCTACACCTTC. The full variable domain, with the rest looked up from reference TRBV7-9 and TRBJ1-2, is DTGVSQNPRHKITKRGQNVTFRCDPISEHNRLYWYRQTLGQGPEFLTYFQNEAQLEKSRLLSDRFSAERPKGSFSTLEIQRTEQGDSAMYLCASSLARSGGYTFGSGTRLTVV.

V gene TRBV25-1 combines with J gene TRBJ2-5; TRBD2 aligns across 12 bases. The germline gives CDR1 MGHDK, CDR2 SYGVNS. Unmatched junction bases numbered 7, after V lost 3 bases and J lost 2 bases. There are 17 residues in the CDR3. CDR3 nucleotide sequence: TGTGCCAGCAGTGAGTCCTTGGGACTAGCGGGTCAAGAGACCCAGTACTTC. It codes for CASSESLGLAGQETQYF.

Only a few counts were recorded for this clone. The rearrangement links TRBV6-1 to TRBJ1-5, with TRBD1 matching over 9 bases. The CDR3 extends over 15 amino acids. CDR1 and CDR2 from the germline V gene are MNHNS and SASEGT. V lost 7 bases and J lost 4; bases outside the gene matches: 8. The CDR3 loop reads CASKLQGAWNQPQHF. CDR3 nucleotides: TGTGCCAGCAAACTACAGGGGGCATGGAATCAGCCCCAGCATTTT.

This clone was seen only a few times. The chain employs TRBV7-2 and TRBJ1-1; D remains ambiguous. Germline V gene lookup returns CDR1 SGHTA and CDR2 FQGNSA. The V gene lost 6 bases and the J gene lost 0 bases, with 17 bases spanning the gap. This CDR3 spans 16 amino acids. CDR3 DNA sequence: TGTGCCAGCAGTCACCCCATGGGAGGTATGAACACTGAAGCTTTCTTT. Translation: CASSHPMGGMNTEAFF.

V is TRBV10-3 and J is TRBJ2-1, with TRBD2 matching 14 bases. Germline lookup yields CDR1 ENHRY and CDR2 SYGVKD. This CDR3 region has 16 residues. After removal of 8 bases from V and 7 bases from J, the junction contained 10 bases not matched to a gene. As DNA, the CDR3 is TGTGCCATCGCCGCAAGACTAGCGGGAGGGAGTAATGAGCAGTTCTTC. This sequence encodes CAIAARLAGGSNEQFF.

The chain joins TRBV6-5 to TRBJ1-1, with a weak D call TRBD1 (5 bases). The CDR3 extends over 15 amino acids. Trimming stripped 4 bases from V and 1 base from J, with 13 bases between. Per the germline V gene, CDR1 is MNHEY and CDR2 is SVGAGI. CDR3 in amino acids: CASSFLGGGNTEAFF. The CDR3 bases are TGTGCCAGCAGTTTTTTGGGGGGTGGGAACACTGAAGCTTTCTTT.

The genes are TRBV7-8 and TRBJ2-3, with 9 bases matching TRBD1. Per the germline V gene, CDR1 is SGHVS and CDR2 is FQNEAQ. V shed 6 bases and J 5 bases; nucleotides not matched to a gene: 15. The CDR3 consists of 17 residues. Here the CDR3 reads CASRGYYRDRVEDTQYF. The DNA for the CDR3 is TGTGCCAGCAGGGGTTATTACCGGGACAGGGTCGAAGATACGCAGTATTTT. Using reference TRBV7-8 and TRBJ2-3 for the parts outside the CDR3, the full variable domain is GAGVSQSPRYKVAKRGQDVALRCDPISGHVSLFWYQQALGQGPEFLTYFQNEAQLDKSGLPSDRFFAERPEGSVSTLKIQRTQQEDSAVYLCASRGYYRDRVEDTQYFGPGTRLTVL.

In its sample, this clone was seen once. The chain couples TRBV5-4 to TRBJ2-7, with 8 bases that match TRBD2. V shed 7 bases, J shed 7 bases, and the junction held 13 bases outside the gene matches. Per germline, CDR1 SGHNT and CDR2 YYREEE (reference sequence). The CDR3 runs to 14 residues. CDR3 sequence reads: CASSPGTRGFEQYF. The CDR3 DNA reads TGTGCCAGCTCGCCCGGGACTAGGGGGTTTGAGCAGTACTTC.

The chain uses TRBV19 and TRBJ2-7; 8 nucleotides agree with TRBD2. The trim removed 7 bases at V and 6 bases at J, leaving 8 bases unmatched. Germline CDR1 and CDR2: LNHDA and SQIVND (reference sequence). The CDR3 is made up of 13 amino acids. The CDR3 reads CASNREGSGEQYF. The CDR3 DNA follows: TGTGCCAGTAACCGGGAGGGATCCGGCGAGCAGTACTTC.

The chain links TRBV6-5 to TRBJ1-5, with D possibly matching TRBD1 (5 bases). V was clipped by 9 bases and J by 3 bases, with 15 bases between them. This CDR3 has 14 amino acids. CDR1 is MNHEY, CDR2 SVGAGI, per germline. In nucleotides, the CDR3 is TGTGCCAGGACTAGGGGTGGGACCAATCAGCCCCAGCATTTT. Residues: CARTRGGTNQPQHF.

DNA of the CDR3: TGTGCCAGCAGTTTTTTACAGGGGGGGAATGAAAAACTGTTTTTT. Its protein is CASSFLQGGNEKLFF. The rearrangement uses TRBV28 and TRBJ1-4; 8 positions match TRBD1. The J segment lost 5 bases and the V segment lost 3 bases, leaving 5 bases of the junction unmatched. CDR1 is MDHEN and CDR2 is SYDVKM in the germline V gene. The CDR3 is made up of 15 amino acids. Full variable domain (rest looked up from reference TRBV28 and TRBJ1-4): DVKVTQSSRYLVKRTGEKVFLECVQDMDHENMFWYRQDPGLGLRLIYFSYDVKMKEKGDIPEGYSVSREKKERFSLILESASTNQTSMYLCASSFLQGGNEKLFFGSGTQLSVL.

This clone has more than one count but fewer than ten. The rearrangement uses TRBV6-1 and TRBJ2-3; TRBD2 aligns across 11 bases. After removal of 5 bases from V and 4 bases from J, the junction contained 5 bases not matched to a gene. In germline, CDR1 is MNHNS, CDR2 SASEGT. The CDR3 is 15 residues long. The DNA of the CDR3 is TGTGCCAGCAGTTCCTTAGCGGGAGGGTCAGATACGCAGTATTTT. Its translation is CASSSLAGGSDTQYF.

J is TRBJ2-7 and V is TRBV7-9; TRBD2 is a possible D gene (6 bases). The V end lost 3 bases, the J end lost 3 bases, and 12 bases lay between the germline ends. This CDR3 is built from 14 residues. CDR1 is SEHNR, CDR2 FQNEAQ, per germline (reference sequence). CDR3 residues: CASSFSGNYYEQYF. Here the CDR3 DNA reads TGTGCCAGCAGCTTTAGCGGAAACTACTACGAGCAGTACTTC.

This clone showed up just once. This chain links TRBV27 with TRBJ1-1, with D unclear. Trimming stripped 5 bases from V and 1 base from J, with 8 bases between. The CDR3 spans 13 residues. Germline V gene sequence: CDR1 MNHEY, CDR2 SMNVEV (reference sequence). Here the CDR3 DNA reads TGTGCCAGCAGTACAAGACAGAACACTGAAGCTTTCTTT. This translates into CASSTRQNTEAFF.

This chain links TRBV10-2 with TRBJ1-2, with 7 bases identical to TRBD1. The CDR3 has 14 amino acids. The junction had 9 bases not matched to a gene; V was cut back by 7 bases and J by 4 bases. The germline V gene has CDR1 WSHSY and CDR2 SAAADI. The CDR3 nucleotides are TGCGCCAGCACCCGGGGACAGACACTCTATGGCTACACCTTC. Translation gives CASTRGQTLYGYTF.

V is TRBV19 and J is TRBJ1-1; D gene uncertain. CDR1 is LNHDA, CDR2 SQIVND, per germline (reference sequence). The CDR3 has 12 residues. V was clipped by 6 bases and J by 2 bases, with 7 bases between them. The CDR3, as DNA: TGTGCCAGTAGCACAGCAAACACTGAAGCTTTCTTT. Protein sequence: CASSTANTEAFF.

CDR3 nucleotide sequence: TGTGCCAGCAGTTACGGGCGAATCACTGAAGCTTTCTTT. The encoded protein is CASSYGRITEAFF. This chain joins TRBV6-5 and TRBJ1-1, with D unresolved. This CDR3 has 13 residues. CDR1 MNHEY and CDR2 SVGAGI come from the germline V gene. V lost 2 bases to trimming and J lost 4 bases, with 8 bases between them.

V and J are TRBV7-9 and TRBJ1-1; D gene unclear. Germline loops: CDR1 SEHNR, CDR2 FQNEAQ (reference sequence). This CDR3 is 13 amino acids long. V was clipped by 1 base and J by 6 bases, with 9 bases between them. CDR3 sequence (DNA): TGTGCCAGCAGCTTAGGAAAGCAACCTGAAGCTTTCTTT. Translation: CASSLGKQPEAFF.

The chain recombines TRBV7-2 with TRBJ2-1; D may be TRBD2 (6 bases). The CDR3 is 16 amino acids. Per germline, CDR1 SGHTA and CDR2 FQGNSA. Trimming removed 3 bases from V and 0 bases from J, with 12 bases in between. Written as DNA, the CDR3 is TGTGCCAGCAGCTTGGTATTAGCGGCCTCCTACAATGAGCAGTTCTTC. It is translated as CASSLVLAASYNEQFF.

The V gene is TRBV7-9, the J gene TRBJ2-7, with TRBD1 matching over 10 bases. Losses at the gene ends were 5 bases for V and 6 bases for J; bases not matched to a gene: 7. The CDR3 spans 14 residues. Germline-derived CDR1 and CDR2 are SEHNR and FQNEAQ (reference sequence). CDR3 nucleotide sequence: TGTGCCAGCAGCATTCCGGGACAGGGGTTCGAGCAGTACTTC. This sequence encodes CASSIPGQGFEQYF.

This CDR3 is CASRGGSYGYTF. The CDR3 nucleotides are TGTGCCAGTAGGGGGGGATCCTATGGCTACACCTTC. J is TRBJ1-2 and V is TRBV19; tentatively, D is TRBD1 (5 bases). V was pared by 6 bases and J by 4 bases, with 9 bases between. The CDR3 covers 12 residues. Germline V gene sequence: CDR1 LNHDA, CDR2 SQIVND (reference sequence). Complete variable domain (other parts from reference TRBV19 and TRBJ1-2): DGGITQSPKYLFRKEGQNVTLSCEQNLNHDAMYWYRQDPGQGLRLIYYSQIVNDFQKGDIAEGYSVSREKKESFPLTVTSAQKNPTAFYLCASRGGSYGYTFGSGTRLTVV.

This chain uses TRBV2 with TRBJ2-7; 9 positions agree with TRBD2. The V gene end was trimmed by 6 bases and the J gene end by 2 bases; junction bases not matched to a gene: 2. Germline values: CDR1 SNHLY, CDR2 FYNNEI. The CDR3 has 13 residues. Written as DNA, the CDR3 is TGTGCCAGCAGGGGACTAGCCCCCTACGAGCAGTACTTC. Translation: CASRGLAPYEQYF.

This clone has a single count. The CDR3 spells CASTRTGDEQYF. DNA of the CDR3: TGTGCCAGCACCCGGACAGGCGACGAGCAGTACTTC. The chain carries TRBV6-1 and TRBJ2-7; 7 nucleotides line up with TRBD1. Per the germline V gene, CDR1 is MNHNS and CDR2 is SASEGT. The CDR3 spans 12 residues. The junction had 5 bases not matched to a gene; V was cut back by 7 bases and J by 5 bases.

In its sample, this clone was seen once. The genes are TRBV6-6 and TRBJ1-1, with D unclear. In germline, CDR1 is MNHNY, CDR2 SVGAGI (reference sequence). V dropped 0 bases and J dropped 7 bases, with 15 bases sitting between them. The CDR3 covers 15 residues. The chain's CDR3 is CASSYSSSQWSEAFF. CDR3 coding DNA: TGTGCCAGCAGTTACTCGTCATCCCAGTGGAGTGAAGCTTTCTTT.

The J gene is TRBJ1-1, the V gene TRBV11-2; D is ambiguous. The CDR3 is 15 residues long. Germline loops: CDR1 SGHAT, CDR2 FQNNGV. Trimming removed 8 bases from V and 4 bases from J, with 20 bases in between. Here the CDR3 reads CASSLRGPPSTEAFF. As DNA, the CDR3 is TGTGCCAGCTCCCTTCGAGGGCCGCCTTCCACTGAAGCTTTCTTT.

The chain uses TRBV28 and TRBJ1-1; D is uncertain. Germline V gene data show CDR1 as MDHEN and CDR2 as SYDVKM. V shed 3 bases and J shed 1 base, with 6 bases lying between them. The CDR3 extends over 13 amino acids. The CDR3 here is CASSLRRNTEAFF. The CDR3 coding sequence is TGTGCCAGCAGTTTGAGGAGGAACACTGAAGCTTTCTTT.

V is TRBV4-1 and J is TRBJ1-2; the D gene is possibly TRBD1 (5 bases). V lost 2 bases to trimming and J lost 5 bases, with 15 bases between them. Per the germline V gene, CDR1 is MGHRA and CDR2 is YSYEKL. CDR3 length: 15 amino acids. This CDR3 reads CASSQPTTDKYGYTF. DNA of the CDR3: TGCGCCAGCAGCCAACCCACGACAGACAAGTATGGCTACACCTTC.